Listed below are T cell receptor beta chains from one sample, sequenced in a study of technical replicates of blood from a handful of donors. The data were produced by immunoSEQ multiplex PCR, yet TCRdb's version contains in-frame clones alone and is incomplete. The data hold tens of thousands of clones, with roughly four fifths observed a single time. Sequencing input: PBMCs. The receptors here all came from a human donor in good health. Some clones in this sample may be carry-over from other donors' samples. Both conserved end residues are part of each CDR3. A D gene is named only where the DNA matches it firmly. Clone size is shown for a subset of rows, as once, few, many or a class of expanded clone.

CASSSTGGLTEAFF	TGTGCCAGCAGTTCTACAGGGGGGCTGACTGAAGCTTTCTTT	TRBV6-6	TRBD1	TRBJ1-1	-
CASSSAGTGYDEQYF	TGCGCCAGCAGCTCGGCCGGGACAGGGTATGACGAGCAGTACTTC	TRBV5-1	TRBD1	TRBJ2-7	-
CASSAAGSGQTYNEQFF	TGTGCCAGCAGCGCGGCGGGTAGCGGTCAGACCTACAATGAGCAGTTCTTC	TRBV9	-	TRBJ2-1	-
CASAAGAEETQYF	TGTGCCAGCGCTGCGGGAGCTGAAGAGACCCAGTACTTC	TRBV7-9	TRBD2	TRBJ2-5	-
CASSLSGRDEQFF	TGTGCCAGCAGCCTTAGCGGACGTGATGAGCAGTTCTTC	TRBV11-3	-	TRBJ2-1	-
CASSLLVNTEAFF	TGTGCCAGCAGTTTATTAGTCAACACTGAAGCTTTCTTT	TRBV27	-	TRBJ1-1	-
CASSQEGYGGEQFF	TGCGCCAGCAGCCAAGAAGGCTACGGGGGTGAGCAGTTCTTC	TRBV4-3	-	TRBJ2-1	-
CASSLNYEQYF	TGTGCCAGCAGTCTAAACTACGAGCAGTACTTC	TRBV6-6	-	TRBJ2-7	-
CASSLGGKNTEAFF	TGCGCCAGCAGCTTGGGCGGAAAGAACACTGAAGCTTTCTTT	TRBV5-1	-	TRBJ1-1	few
CASRKRLRQAGTEAFF	TGTGCCAGCAGGAAACGCCTAAGACAGGCTGGGACTGAAGCTTTCTTT	TRBV5-6	-	TRBJ1-1	-
CASSRGDGVGYTF	TGTGCCAGCAGCCGGGGAGATGGAGTTGGCTACACCTTC	TRBV5-6	-	TRBJ1-2	-
CASSPGQGAYNEQFF	TGTGCCAGCTCACCCGGACAGGGGGCCTACAATGAGCAGTTCTTC	TRBV18	TRBD1	TRBJ2-1	-